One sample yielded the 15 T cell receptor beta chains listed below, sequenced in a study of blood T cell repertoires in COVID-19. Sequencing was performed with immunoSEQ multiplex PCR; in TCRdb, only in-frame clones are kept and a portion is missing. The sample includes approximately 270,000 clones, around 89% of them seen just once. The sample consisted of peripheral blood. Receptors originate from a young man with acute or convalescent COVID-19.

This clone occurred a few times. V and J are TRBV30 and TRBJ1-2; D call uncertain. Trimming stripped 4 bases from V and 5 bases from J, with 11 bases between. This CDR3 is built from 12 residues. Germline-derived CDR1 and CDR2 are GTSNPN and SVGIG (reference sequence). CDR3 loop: CAWNWQVYGYTF. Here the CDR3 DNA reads TGTGCCTGGAATTGGCAGGTTTATGGCTACACCTTC.

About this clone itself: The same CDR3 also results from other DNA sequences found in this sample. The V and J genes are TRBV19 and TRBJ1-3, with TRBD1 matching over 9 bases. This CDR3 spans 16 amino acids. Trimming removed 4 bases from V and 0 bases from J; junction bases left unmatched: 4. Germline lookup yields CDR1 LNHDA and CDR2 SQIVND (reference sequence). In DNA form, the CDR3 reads TGTGCCAGTAGTAGAAGACAGGGGGTCTCTGGAAACACCATATATTTT. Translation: CASSRRQGVSGNTIYF.

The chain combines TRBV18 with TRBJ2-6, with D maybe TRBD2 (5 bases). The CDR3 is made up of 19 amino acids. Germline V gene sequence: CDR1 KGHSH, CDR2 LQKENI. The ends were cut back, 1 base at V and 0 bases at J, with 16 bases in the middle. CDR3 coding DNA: TGTGCCAGCTCACCACTAGGAGGCAGGTCTGACTCTGGGGCCAACGTCCTGACTTTC. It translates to CASSPLGGRSDSGANVLTF.

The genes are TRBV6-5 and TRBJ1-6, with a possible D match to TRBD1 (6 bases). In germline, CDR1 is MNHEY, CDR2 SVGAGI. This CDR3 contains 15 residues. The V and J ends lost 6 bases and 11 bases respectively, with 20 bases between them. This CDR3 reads CASRPGTSVMAPLHF. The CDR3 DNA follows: TGTGCCAGCAGACCCGGGACATCGGTGATGGCACCCCTCCACTTT.

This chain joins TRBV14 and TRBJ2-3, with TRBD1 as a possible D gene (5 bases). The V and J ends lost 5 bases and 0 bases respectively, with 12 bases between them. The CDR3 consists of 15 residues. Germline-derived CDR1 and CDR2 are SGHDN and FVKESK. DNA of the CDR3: TGTGCCAGCAGCTACAGACAGAGTAGCACAGATACGCAGTATTTT. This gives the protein CASSYRQSSTDTQYF.

CDR3 in amino acids: CASRGQGSSYEQYF. The CDR3 DNA reads TGTGCCAGCAGGGGACAGGGGAGCTCCTACGAGCAGTACTTC. This chain joins TRBV5-4 and TRBJ2-7, with 10 positions matching TRBD1. The CDR3 has 14 residues. CDR1 and CDR2 from the germline V gene are SGHNT and YYREEE (reference sequence). The ends lost 5 bases at V and 0 bases at J; junction bases unmatched: 2. The full variable domain, completed using reference TRBV5-4 and TRBJ2-7, is ETGVTQSPTHLIKTRGQQVTLRCSSQSGHNTVSWYQQALGQGPQFIFQYYREEENGRGNFPPRFSGLQFPNYSSELNVNALELDDSALYLCASRGQGSSYEQYFGPGTRLTVT.

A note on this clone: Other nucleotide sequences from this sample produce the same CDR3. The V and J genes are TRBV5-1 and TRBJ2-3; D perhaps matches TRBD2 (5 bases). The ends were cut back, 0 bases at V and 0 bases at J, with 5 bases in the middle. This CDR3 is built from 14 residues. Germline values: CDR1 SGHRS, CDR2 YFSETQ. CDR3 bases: TGCGCCAGCAGCTTGGGGACTAGCACAGATACGCAGTATTTT. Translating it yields CASSLGTSTDTQYF.

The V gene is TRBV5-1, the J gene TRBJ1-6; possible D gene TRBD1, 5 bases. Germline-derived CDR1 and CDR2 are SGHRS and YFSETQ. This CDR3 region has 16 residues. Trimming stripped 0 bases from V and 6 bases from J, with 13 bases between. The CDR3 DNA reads TGCGCCAGCAGCTTGGCTGACGGGGGGGGTAATTCACCCCTCCACTTT. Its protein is CASSLADGGGNSPLHF.

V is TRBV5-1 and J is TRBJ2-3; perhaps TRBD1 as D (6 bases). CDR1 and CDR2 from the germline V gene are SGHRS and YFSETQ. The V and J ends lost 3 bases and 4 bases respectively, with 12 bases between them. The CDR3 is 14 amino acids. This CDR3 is CASSSLQGPDTQYF. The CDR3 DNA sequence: TGCGCCAGCAGCTCATTACAGGGTCCAGATACGCAGTATTTT.

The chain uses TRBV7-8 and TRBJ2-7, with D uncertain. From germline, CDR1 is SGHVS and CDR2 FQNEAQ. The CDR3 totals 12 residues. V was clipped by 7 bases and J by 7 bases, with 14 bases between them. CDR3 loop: CASNPYFGEQYF. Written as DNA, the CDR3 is TGTGCCAGCAACCCGTACTTCGGGGAGCAGTACTTC.

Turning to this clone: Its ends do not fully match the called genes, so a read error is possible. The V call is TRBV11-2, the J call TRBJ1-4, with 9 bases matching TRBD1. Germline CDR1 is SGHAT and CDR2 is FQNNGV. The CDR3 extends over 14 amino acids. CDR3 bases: TGCGCCAGCAGCTTAGAGACAGGGGGTGAAAAACTGTTTTTT. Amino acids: CASSLETGGEKLFF. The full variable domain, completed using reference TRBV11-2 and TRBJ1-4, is EAGVAQSPRYKIIEKRQSVAFWCNPISGHATLYWYQQILGQGPKLLIQFQNNGVVDDSQLPKDRFSAERLKGVDSTLKIQPAKLEDSAVYLCASSLETGGEKLFFGSGTQLSVL.

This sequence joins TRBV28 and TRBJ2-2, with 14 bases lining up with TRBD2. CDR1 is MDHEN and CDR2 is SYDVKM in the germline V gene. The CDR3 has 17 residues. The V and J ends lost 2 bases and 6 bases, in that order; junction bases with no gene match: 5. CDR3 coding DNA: TGTGCCAGCAGTTTAGGGACTAGCGGGGGAGCCCCCGGGGAGCTGTTTTTT. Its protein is CASSLGTSGGAPGELFF.

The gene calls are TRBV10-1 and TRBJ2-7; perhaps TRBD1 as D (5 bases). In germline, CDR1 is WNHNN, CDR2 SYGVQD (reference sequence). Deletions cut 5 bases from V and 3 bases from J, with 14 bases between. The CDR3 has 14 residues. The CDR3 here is CASSKGMYGYEQYF. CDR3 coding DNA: TGCGCCAGCAGTAAGGGGATGTATGGCTACGAGCAGTACTTC.

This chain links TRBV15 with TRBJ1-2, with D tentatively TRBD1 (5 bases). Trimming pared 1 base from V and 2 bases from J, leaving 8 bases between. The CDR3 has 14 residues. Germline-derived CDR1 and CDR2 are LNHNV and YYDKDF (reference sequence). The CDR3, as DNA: TGTGCCACCAGCAGAGGACAGATCAACTATGGCTACACCTTC. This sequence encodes CATSRGQINYGYTF.

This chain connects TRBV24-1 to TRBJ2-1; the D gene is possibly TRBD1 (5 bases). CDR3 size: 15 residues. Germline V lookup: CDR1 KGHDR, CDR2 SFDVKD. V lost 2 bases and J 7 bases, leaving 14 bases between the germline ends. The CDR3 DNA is TGTGCCACCAGTGATTACCGACGTTCAGGGAATGAGCAGTTCTTC. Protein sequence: CATSDYRRSGNEQFF.